This entry is about one T cell receptor beta chain. This entry belongs to a study of shared clonotypes between healthy human individuals. An even split of each subset's genomic DNA across several immunoSEQ plates was performed. Profiled with immunoSEQ multiplex PCR; TCRdb holds only in-frame clones, not every one. This table has some 500,000 clones, less than 80% appearing once. The CDR3 contains 16 residues. V trimming: 6 bases; J trimming: 3 bases; junction bases outside the gene matches: 10. The V gene's germline CDR1 is SQVTM and CDR2 ANQGSEA. Material: PBMCs. The chain uses TRBV29-1 and TRBJ2-1; 11 nucleotides match TRBD2. The TCR comes from a woman between 35 and 50 years old in good health. Some clones in this sample may be carry-over from other donors' samples. The CDR3 DNA sequence: TGCAGCGTCCGTAGACTAGCGGGATCTGGCTACAATGAGCAGTTCTTC. Its translation: CSVRRLAGSGYNEQFF.